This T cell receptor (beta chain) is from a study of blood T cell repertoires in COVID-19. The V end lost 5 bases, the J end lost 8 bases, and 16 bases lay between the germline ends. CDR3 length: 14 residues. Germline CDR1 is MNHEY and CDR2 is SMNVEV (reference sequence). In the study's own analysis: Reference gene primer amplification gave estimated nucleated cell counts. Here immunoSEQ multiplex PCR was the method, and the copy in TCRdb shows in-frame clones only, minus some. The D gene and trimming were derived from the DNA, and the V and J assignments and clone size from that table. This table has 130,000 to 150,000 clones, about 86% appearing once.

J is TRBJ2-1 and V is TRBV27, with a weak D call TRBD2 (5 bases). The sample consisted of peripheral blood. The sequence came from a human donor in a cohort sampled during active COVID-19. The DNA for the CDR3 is TGTGCCAGCAGTCCCCAGTACGGGATGGATGAGCAGTTCTTC. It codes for CASSPQYGMDEQFF.